This T cell receptor (beta chain) was captured by sequencing in a study of blood T cell repertoires in COVID-19. The wider study: Donors in the United States, Italy and Spain gave samples during acute or convalescent COVID-19. Nucleic acid was either cDNA or gDNA, and it came from T cells, B-cell-depleted T cells, or PBMCs.

Per the authors' pipeline: Amplification with reference gene primers provided the estimates of nucleated cell counts. This table comes from immunoSEQ multiplex PCR, and its TCRdb copy is limited to in-frame clones, with some not included. The V and J calls and the clone size are those of that table, but D and trimming were determined from the DNA. This sample has roughly 130,000 clones; over 75% occur once, and the top ten carry 3.5% to 5.5%. The CDR3 consists of 16 residues. The ends lost 5 bases at V and 5 bases at J; junction bases unmatched: 9. The germline V gene has CDR1 LGHNA and CDR2 YNFKEQ. The source of this sequence is a woman aged 70-85 years with acute or convalescent COVID-19. The sample comprised peripheral blood. The chain joins TRBV4-2 to TRBJ1-6; 7 nucleotides line up with TRBD1. As DNA, the CDR3 is TGTGCCAGCAGCTCACCCCCCGGGACAGATAATTCACCCCTCCACTTT. This gives the protein CASSSPPGTDNSPLHF.